Included here is one TCR beta chain sequence, with context. Its antigen is unknown. This entry comes from a study of CD8 T cells in ankylosing spondylitis. V was pared by 5 bases and J by 3 bases, with 7 bases of the junction left unmatched. The germline V gene encodes CDR1 MNHEY and CDR2 SMNVEV (reference sequence). There are 14 residues in the CDR3. The study, taken as a whole, reports: Disease-linked clones were reportedly significantly enriched in matched ankylosing spondylitis synovial fluid. Previous work reported some of these motif variants in the synovial fluid and blood of reactive arthritis. One TCR beta motif, made up of 7 or 8 highly homologous variants, appeared characteristic of ankylosing spondylitis blood. Disease-linked clones were found to be CD8+ and relatively rare in peripheral blood.

Making the TCR beta libraries involved quantitative 5'-RACE with molecular barcodes. A single record per CDR3 protein comes from TCRdb applying MiXCR to the 5' RACE reads. The table lists roughly 350,000 distinct CDR3 sequences, 6.5% to 10% of them singletons. This sequence was found in a male donor with ankylosing spondylitis. Source material: blood, either unsorted or a sorted T cell fraction (not recorded which). The rearrangement joins TRBV27 to TRBJ2-7, with 7 positions matching TRBD1. This CDR3 reads CASSLQGSIYEQYF. The CDR3 DNA reads TGTGCCAGCAGTCTACAGGGGTCGATCTACGAGCAGTACTTC.